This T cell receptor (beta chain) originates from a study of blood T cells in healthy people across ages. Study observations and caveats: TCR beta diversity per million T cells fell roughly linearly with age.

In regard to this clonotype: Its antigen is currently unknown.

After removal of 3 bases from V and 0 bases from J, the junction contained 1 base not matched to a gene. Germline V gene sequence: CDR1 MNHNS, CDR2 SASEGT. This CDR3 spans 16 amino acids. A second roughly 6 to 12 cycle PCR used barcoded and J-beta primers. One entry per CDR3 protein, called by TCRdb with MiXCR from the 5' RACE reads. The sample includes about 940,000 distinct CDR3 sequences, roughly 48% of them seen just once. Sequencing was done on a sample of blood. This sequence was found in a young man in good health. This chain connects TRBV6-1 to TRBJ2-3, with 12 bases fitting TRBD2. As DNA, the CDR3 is TGTGCCAGCAGTGAGACTAGCGGGGGAAGCACAGATACGCAGTATTTT. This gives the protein CASSETSGGSTDTQYF.